These 5 T cell receptor beta chains were all obtained from the same sample, sequenced in a study of immune evolution from preneoplasia to lung adenocarcinoma. Generated by immunoSEQ multiplex PCR, the TCRdb table keeps only in-frame clones and is missing some. The data contain over 30,000 clones, about 73% of them singletons. The sequenced sample was FFPE invasive lung adenocarcinoma tissue. The receptors were gathered from a person between 60 and 70 years old with lung adenocarcinoma.

The rearrangement uses TRBV7-9 and TRBJ1-1, with D unresolved. This CDR3 has 14 residues. CDR1 and CDR2 (germline): SEHNR, FQNEAQ (reference sequence). Trimming removed 1 base at V and 2 bases at J, with 8 bases between. As DNA, the CDR3 is TGTGCCAGCAGCTTAGGGGGTAGCAACACTGAAGCTTTCTTT. As protein: CASSLGGSNTEAFF. The complete variable domain, with remaining parts taken from reference TRBV7-9 and TRBJ1-1, reads DTGVSQNPRHKITKRGQNVTFRCDPISEHNRLYWYRQTLGQGPEFLTYFQNEAQLEKSRLLSDRFSAERPKGSFSTLEIQRTEQGDSAMYLCASSLGGSNTEAFFGQGTRLTVV.

The chain has TRBV29-1 and TRBJ1-1; 9 bases line up with TRBD1. The CDR3 is made up of 13 amino acids. The ends lost 6 bases at V and 3 bases at J; junction bases unmatched: 5. From germline, CDR1 is SQVTM and CDR2 ANQGSEA. CDR3 loop: CSVGQGWDTEAFF. The CDR3 coding sequence is TGCAGCGTCGGACAGGGGTGGGACACTGAAGCTTTCTTT.

The chain combines TRBV2 with TRBJ1-2, with D perhaps matching TRBD1 (5 bases). Trimming pared 1 base from V and 8 bases from J, leaving 11 bases between. Looked up from germline, CDR1 is SNHLY and CDR2 is FYNNEI. The CDR3 runs 13 residues. For the CDR3, the DNA is TGTGCCAGCAGTGAAGAGACAGCCACAGGCTACACCTTC. This encodes CASSEETATGYTF.

The chain has TRBV14 and TRBJ1-1; no clear D. Trimming left V 1 base short and J 10 bases short, with 13 bases between. Germline lookup yields CDR1 SGHDN and CDR2 FVKESK. The CDR3 is 13 amino acids. The chain's CDR3 is CASSQGWTIGAFF. The CDR3 coding sequence is TGTGCCAGCAGCCAAGGATGGACGATTGGAGCTTTCTTT.

The V and J genes are TRBV11-3 and TRBJ1-2; D may be TRBD1 (5 bases). Germline lookup yields CDR1 SGHNT and CDR2 YENEEA. Trimming removed 3 bases at V and 4 bases at J, with 15 bases between. The CDR3 covers 15 residues. This CDR3 is CASSLSQGGSYGYTF. The CDR3 DNA follows: TGTGCCAGCAGCTTGTCCCAGGGCGGATCCTATGGCTACACCTTC.